Listed below are T cell receptor beta chains from one sample, sequenced in a study of CD8 T cells in Susac syndrome. TCRdb recomputed calls from the immunoSEQ multiplex PCR reads with MiXCR, one row per CDR3 protein. Among 150,000 to 200,000 distinct CDR3 sequences listed, 93% were seen once. Material for sequencing was CD4+ T cells from PBMCs. The receptors were sampled from a human donor in good health. Each CDR3 is given with its conserved first and last residue. Each record gives: V gene, clone size, CDR3 length, D gene, J gene, CDR3 DNA, CDR3 protein. D genes are given only for firm matches. The size field is filled for only some rows; it gives once, few, many or a size class.

>TRBV20-1|-|13|TRBD1|TRBJ1-1
TGCAGTGCCCTCGGGCAGGGGGGACGTGTAGCTTTCTTT
CSALGQGGRVAFF
>TRBV15|-|12|-|TRBJ1-1
TGTGCCACCAGCATATCGAACACTGAAGCTTTCTTT
CATSISNTEAFF
>TRBV9|-|14|-|TRBJ2-6
TGTGCCAGCAGCGCGTTTGGTGGGGCCAACGTCCTGACTTTC
CASSAFGGANVLTF
>TRBV7-9|-|14|-|TRBJ2-5
TGTGCCAGCAGCCACCCCCCGGTTTTAGAGACCCAGTACTTC
CASSHPPVLETQYF
>TRBV5-4|once|15|TRBD1|TRBJ1-1
TGTGCCAGCAGCTTGGCGGACAGGGGGGGACCTGAAGCTTTCTTT
CASSLADRGGPEAFF
>TRBV6-1|few|15|-|TRBJ2-7
TGTGCCAGCAGTGAAGCGCTTCAGGGACCGTACGAGCAGTACTTC
CASSEALQGPYEQYF
>TRBV4-1|-|15|TRBD2|TRBJ2-3
TGCGCCAGCAGCCAAGACGGGGGGGCCCGGGATACGCAGTATTTT
CASSQDGGARDTQYF
>TRBV29-1|-|12|TRBD1|TRBJ2-5
TGCAGCGCCGAAGGGGGCCCGGAGACCCAGTACTTC
CSAEGGPETQYF
>TRBV20-1|-|14|TRBD2|TRBJ2-5
TGCAGTGCTAGAGTGCGGGGGGGCCAAGAGACCCAGTACTTC
CSARVRGGQETQYF
>TRBV5-1|-|16|-|TRBJ2-2
TGCGCCAGCAGCTTGGGGCTCCGATCCAACACCGGGGAGCTGTTTTTT
CASSLGLRSNTGELFF
>TRBV5-1|-|16|TRBD1|TRBJ2-3
TGCGCCAGCAGCTTCGGAGACAGGGGGGGCACAGATACGCAGTATTTT
CASSFGDRGGTDTQYF
>TRBV7-9|-|14|-|TRBJ1-2
TGTGCCAGCAGCTTTATGGGGGACGGCTATGGCTACACCTTC
CASSFMGDGYGYTF
>TRBV20-1|-|14|-|TRBJ1-6
TGCAGTGCTACAGAGAGCTCCTATAATTCACCCCTCCACTTT
CSATESSYNSPLHF
>TRBV7-2|-|14|-|TRBJ2-1
TGTGCCAGCAGCTCCGGACTAAAACCCCCTGAGCAGTTCTTC
CASSSGLKPPEQFF
>TRBV14|-|14|-|TRBJ2-5
TGTGCCAGCAGCCTTGACAGGAACCAAGAGACCCAGTACTTC
CASSLDRNQETQYF
>TRBV20-1|-|15|-|TRBJ2-7
TGCAGTGGGATTCCGCGACAGTTAAGCTCCTACGAGCAGTACTTC
CSGIPRQLSSYEQYF
>TRBV7-9|once|15|-|TRBJ2-7
TGTGCCAGCAGCCCGGTTGTTCAGGGATCCTACGAGCAGTACTTC
CASSPVVQGSYEQYF
>TRBV20-1|-|13|-|TRBJ1-1
TGCAGAGGGGCTCGGGACGTGAACACTGAAGCTTTCTTT
CRGARDVNTEAFF
>TRBV20-1|-|15|-|TRBJ2-2
TGCAGTGCTCTCGGGACACCCACGAACACCGGGGAGCTGTTTTTT
CSALGTPTNTGELFF
>TRBV20-1|-|13|TRBD2|TRBJ2-7
TGCAGTGCGCCCCCTAGCGGGACCTACGAGCAGTACTTC
CSAPPSGTYEQYF
>TRBV11-2|-|13|TRBD1|TRBJ2-4
TGTGCCAGCAGCAGGACAGGGAAAAACATTCAGTACTTC
CASSRTGKNIQYF
>TRBV19|-|16|-|TRBJ2-6
TGTGCCAGCACCGGACAACTAAGCTCTGGGGCCAACGTCCTGACTTTC
CASTGQLSSGANVLTF